A selection of T cell receptor beta chains follows, all from one sample in a study of shared clonotypes between healthy human individuals. Method: immunoSEQ multiplex PCR; TCRdb's copy keeps in-frame clones and lacks some. Of 550,000 to 600,000 clones detected, more than 95% appear once; the ten largest clones hold 0.3%. Sequencing input: naive CD8+ T cells sorted from blood. These receptors came from a man aged 25 to 45 in good health. CDR3s include the opening cysteine and the closing phenylalanine or tryptophan. The order of the fields is clone size, J gene, D gene, V gene, CDR3 protein, CDR3 DNA. D genes are given only for firm matches. Clone size is shown for a subset of rows, as once, few, many or a class of expanded clone.

-	TRBJ2-5	-	TRBV18	CASSPRQASQETQYF	TGTGCCAGCTCACCCCGACAGGCCAGCCAAGAGACCCAGTACTTC
-	TRBJ1-5	TRBD1	TRBV27	CASREGQTVSNQPQHF	TGTGCCAGCAGGGAGGGACAGACAGTGAGCAATCAGCCCCAGCATTTT
-	TRBJ2-7	TRBD1	TRBV11-2	CASSFTGTGYEQYF	TGTGCCAGCAGCTTCACCGGGACAGGGTACGAGCAGTACTTC
-	TRBJ2-3	-	TRBV29-1	CSVGPNPQYF	TGCAGCGTTGGGCCAAATCCGCAGTATTTT
-	TRBJ1-5	-	TRBV19	CASSDGHYSNQPQHF	TGTGCCAGTAGCGACGGACACTATAGCAATCAGCCCCAGCATTTT
-	TRBJ2-3	-	TRBV27	CASWATDTQYF	TGTGCCAGCTGGGCCACAGATACGCAGTATTTT
-	TRBJ2-7	TRBD2	TRBV4-2	CASSPTGLGGYEQYF	TGTGCCAGCAGCCCCACCGGACTAGGAGGCTACGAGCAGTACTTC
once	TRBJ2-7	-	TRBV30	CAWTHPIDSANEQYF	TGTGCCTGGACTCATCCGATTGACAGTGCAAACGAGCAGTACTTC
-	TRBJ2-2	TRBD1	TRBV28	CASSLSWTGLTGELFF	TGTGCCAGCAGTTTATCCTGGACAGGGCTCACCGGGGAGCTGTTTTTT
-	TRBJ1-2	-	TRBV21-1	CASSKARGQPTPTHYGYTF	TGTGCCAGCAGCAAAGCGCGGGGACAGCCCACTCCGACACACTATGGCTACACCTTC
-	TRBJ2-1	-	TRBV11-2	CASSLIMQGKEQFF	TGTGCCAGCAGCTTAATAATGCAGGGAAAAGAGCAGTTCTTC
-	TRBJ2-7	-	TRBV19	CASSSRGVSYEQYF	TGTGCCAGTAGTAGCAGAGGAGTCTCCTACGAGCAGTACTTC
once	TRBJ2-5	-	TRBV7-2	CASSLNFGDRDGTQYF	TGTGCCAGCAGCTTAAATTTCGGGGACCGGGATGGGACCCAGTACTTC
-	TRBJ2-5	TRBD1	TRBV7-9	CASSFRDWTGQETQYF	TGTGCCAGCAGCTTCCGAGATTGGACAGGTCAAGAGACCCAGTACTTC
-	TRBJ2-1	-	TRBV9	CASSSRDGQFF	TGTGCCAGTAGCTCTAGAGATGGGCAGTTCTTC